The 11 T cell receptor beta chains below all came from one sample that was sequenced in a study of blood T cell repertoires in COVID-19. TCRdb's table, derived via immunoSEQ multiplex PCR, lists solely in-frame clones and lacks some. The data hold 150,000 to 200,000 clones, with about 90% observed a single time. Input material: PBMCs or T cells enriched from blood (not recorded which). The receptors here all came from a human donor with acute COVID-19. The donor label of this sample is uncertain.

The rearrangement uses TRBV9 and TRBJ2-5, with 8 bases identical to TRBD1. CDR3 size: 15 residues. Unmatched junction bases numbered 2, after V lost 0 bases and J lost 1 base. CDR1 SGDLS and CDR2 YYNGEE come from the germline V gene. The CDR3 reads CASSVGGQAQETQYF. CDR3 DNA sequence: TGTGCCAGCAGCGTAGGGGGACAGGCCCAAGAGACCCAGTACTTC. The full variable domain, completed using reference TRBV9 and TRBJ2-5, is DSGVTQTPKHLITATGQRVTLRCSPRSGDLSVYWYQQSLDQGLQFLIQYYNGEERAKGNILERFSAQQFPDLHSELNLSSLELGDSALYFCASSVGGQAQETQYFGPGTRLLVL.

The V call is TRBV19, the J call TRBJ1-1, with 10 bases fitting TRBD1. CDR3 length: 15 residues. V was clipped by 4 bases and J by 8 bases; unmatched bases: 10. CDR1 is LNHDA, CDR2 SQIVND, per germline (reference sequence). The CDR3 is CASSTQTGTGAEAFF. As DNA, the CDR3 is TGTGCCAGTAGTACGCAAACCGGGACAGGGGCCGAAGCTTTCTTT.

J is TRBJ1-1 and V is TRBV5-1, with D perhaps TRBD1 (5 bases). This CDR3 has 13 residues. V shed 4 bases and J shed 3 bases, with 10 bases lying between them. Germline V gives CDR1 SGHRS, CDR2 YFSETQ. CDR3 in amino acids: CASSQPGYTEAFF. The CDR3 nucleotides read TGCGCCAGCAGCCAACCAGGGTACACTGAAGCTTTCTTT.

V is TRBV21-1 and J is TRBJ1-2; no check of the table's D call, TRBD1, against the DNA was made. TRBV21-1 is assigned pseudogene status. The CDR3 has 17 amino acids. The CDR3 spells CASSTTSRRTGIYGYTF. The CDR3 DNA is TGTGCCAGCAGCACAACTTCACGGCGAACAGGTATCTATGGCTACACCTTC.

This rearrangement joins TRBV12-3 or TRBV12-4 to TRBJ1-2; no clear D gene. The CDR3 length is 13 residues. The V gene lost 6 bases and the J gene lost 7 bases, with 15 bases spanning the gap. The CDR3 nucleotides read TGTGCCAGCAGCCTCGGCAGGATGGCTGGCTACACCTTC. This translates into CASSLGRMAGYTF.

The J gene is TRBJ1-2, the V gene TRBV3-1 (or the pseudogene TRBV3-2); TRBD1 is a possible D gene (6 bases). Germline V gene lookup returns CDR1 LGHDT and CDR2 YNNKEL (reference sequence). The CDR3 consists of 12 residues. V was shortened by 3 bases and J by 7 bases, with 9 bases between the two germline ends. CDR3: CASSQPTGGYTF. As DNA, the CDR3 is TGTGCCAGCAGCCAGCCGACAGGTGGCTACACCTTC.

The chain uses TRBV6-5 and TRBJ1-1, with D possibly matching TRBD1 (5 bases). V was pared by 0 bases and J by 11 bases, with 13 bases between. The CDR3 is 13 residues long. The germline V gene has CDR1 MNHEY and CDR2 SVGAGI. CDR3 in DNA: TGTGCCAGCAGTTACTCGCAACCACAGGTCGCTTTCTTT. Its protein is CASSYSQPQVAFF.

Here the CDR3 DNA reads TGTGCCAGCAGCTTGGCGGGGCCTTACAATGAGCAGTTCTTC. Translated: CASSLAGPYNEQFF. The chain links TRBV7-9 to TRBJ2-1, with D tentatively TRBD2 (6 bases). CDR3 size: 14 residues. V lost 3 bases to trimming and J lost 4 bases, with 10 bases between them. Germline V CDR1 and CDR2: SEHNR, FQNEAQ (reference sequence).

For the CDR3, the DNA is TGTGCCAGTAGTAAGGGGTTTGGCACTGAAGCTTTCTTT. Translated: CASSKGFGTEAFF. The chain employs TRBV19 and TRBJ1-1; D possibly corresponds to TRBD1 (5 bases). Trimming stripped 4 bases from V and 4 bases from J, with 10 bases between. Germline V CDR1 and CDR2: LNHDA, SQIVND (reference sequence). This CDR3 has 13 residues.

This chain connects TRBV9 to TRBJ1-2; 7 bases match TRBD1. J was trimmed by 7 bases and V by 4 bases; bases with no gene match: 13. The CDR3 spans 15 residues. CDR1 is SGDLS, CDR2 YYNGEE, per germline. CDR3 bases: TGTGCCAGCAGCCCTATTACAGGGGTGATGGGTGGCTACACCTTC. Its translation is CASSPITGVMGGYTF.

This chain uses TRBV7-2 with TRBJ2-3; 9 nucleotides match TRBD2. Losses at the gene ends were 0 bases for V and 4 bases for J; bases not matched to a gene: 5. The CDR3 is 16 residues long. The V gene's germline CDR1 is SGHTA and CDR2 FQGNSA. The CDR3 reads CASSLASGGPADTQYF. CDR3 DNA: TGTGCCAGCAGCTTAGCAAGCGGGGGGCCGGCAGATACGCAGTATTTT.